Described below is a single T cell receptor beta chain sequence and its context. Its antigen is unknown. Each of the CD4+ naive, central memory, regulatory and stem cell-like memory populations was sorted via CD45RO/CCR7/CD25/CD127/CD95/CD27. These data come from a study of beta chain features in type 1 diabetes. Study-wide results and limits: Across patients, naive, central memory and Treg TCRB repertoires exhibited apparently greater similarity than was observed across healthy donors.

In germline, CDR1 is SGHNT, CDR2 YENEEA. CDR3 length: 17 residues. V was clipped by 10 bases and J by 0 bases; unmatched bases: 8. Since all of the isolated RNA was reverse transcribed, expressed TCRB transcripts were what got sequenced. Here immunoSEQ multiplex PCR was the method, and the copy in TCRdb shows in-frame clones only, minus some. Here the sample spans roughly 290,000 clones, around 7.3% being singletons. The chain recombines TRBV11-3 with TRBJ2-6, with TRBD1 matching over 11 bases. The sequence came from a woman under 30 in good health. Material: central memory CD4+ T cells from blood. The CDR3 sequence is CAKSSGTGGSGANVLTF. The CDR3 DNA follows: TGTGCCAAATCATCCGGGACAGGGGGCTCTGGGGCCAACGTCCTGACTTTC.